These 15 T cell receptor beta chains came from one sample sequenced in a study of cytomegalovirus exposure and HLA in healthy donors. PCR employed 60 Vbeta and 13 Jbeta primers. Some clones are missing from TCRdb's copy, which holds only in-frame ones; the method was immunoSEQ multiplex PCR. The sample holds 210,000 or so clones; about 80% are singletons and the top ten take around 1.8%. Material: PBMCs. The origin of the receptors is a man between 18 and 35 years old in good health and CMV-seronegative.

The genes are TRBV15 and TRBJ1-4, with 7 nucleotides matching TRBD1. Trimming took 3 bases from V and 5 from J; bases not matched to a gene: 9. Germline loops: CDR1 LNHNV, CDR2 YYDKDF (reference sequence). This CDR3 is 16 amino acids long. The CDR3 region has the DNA TGTGCCACCAGCAGCAGTAAGGGACAGAAGAATGAAAAACTGTTTTTT. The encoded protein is CATSSSKGQKNEKLFF.

The CDR3 sequence is CASSPRDRGNTGELFF. The CDR3 nucleotides read TGTGCCAGCAGCCCCAGGGACAGGGGGAACACCGGGGAGCTGTTTTTT. The chain couples TRBV7-9 to TRBJ2-2; TRBD1 aligns across 10 bases. Trimming took 5 bases from V and 1 from J; bases not matched to a gene: 4. The CDR3 runs 16 residues. Per germline, CDR1 SEHNR and CDR2 FQNEAQ (reference sequence).

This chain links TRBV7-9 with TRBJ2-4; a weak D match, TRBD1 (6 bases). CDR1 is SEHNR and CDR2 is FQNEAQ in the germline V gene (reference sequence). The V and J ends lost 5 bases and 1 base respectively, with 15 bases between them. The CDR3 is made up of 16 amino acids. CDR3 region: CASSPPGAEAKNIQYF. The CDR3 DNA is TGTGCCAGCAGCCCTCCAGGGGCGGAGGCCAAAAACATTCAGTACTTC.

DNA of the CDR3: TGTGCCAGCAGCTGGGGCGGGGGGGCAGATACGCAGTATTTT. This codes for CASSWGGGADTQYF. This chain connects TRBV7-2 to TRBJ2-3; 9 bases are shared with TRBD2. The CDR3 has 14 residues. The germline V gene encodes CDR1 SGHTA and CDR2 FQGNSA. Trimming removed 4 bases from V and 4 bases from J; junction bases left unmatched: 3.

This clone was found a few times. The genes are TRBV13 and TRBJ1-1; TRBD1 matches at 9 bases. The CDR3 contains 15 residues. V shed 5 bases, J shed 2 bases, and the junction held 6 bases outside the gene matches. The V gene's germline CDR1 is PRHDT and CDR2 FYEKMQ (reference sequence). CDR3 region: CASSTRGQGNTEAFF. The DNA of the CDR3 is TGTGCCAGCAGCACCCGGGGACAGGGTAACACTGAAGCTTTCTTT.

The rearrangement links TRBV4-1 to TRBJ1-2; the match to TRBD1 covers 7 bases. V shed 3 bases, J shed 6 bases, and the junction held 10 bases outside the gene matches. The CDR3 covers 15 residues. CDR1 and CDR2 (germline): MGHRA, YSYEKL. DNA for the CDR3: TGCGCCAGCAGCCAGGATACAGGGGTTTGGGATGGCTACACCTTC. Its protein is CASSQDTGVWDGYTF.

CDR3 in DNA: TGTGCCAGTAGTAAGCCGGTAGGACAGTCATTCGCCTACGAGCAGTACTTC. Protein: CASSKPVGQSFAYEQYF. The chain has TRBV19 and TRBJ2-7; D might be TRBD1 (6 bases). Germline V gene lookup returns CDR1 LNHDA and CDR2 SQIVND (reference sequence). V gave up 4 bases and J gave up 2 bases, with 21 bases separating them. The CDR3 extends over 17 amino acids.

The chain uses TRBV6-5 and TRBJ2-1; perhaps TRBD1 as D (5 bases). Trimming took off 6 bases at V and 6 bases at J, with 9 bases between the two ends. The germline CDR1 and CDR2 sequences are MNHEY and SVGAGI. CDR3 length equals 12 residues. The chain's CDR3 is CASSSQGNEQFF. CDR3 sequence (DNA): TGTGCCAGCAGCTCCCAGGGCAATGAGCAGTTCTTC.

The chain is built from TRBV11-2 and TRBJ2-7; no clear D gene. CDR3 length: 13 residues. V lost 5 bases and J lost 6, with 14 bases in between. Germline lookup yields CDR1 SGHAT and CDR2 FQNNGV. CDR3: CASSPVSRAEQYF. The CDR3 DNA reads TGTGCCAGCAGCCCCGTTAGTCGTGCCGAGCAGTACTTC.

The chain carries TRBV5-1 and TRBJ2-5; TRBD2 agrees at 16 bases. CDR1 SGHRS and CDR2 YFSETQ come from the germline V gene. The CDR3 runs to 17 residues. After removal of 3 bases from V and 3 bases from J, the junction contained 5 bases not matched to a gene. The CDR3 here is CASSWGLAGGPKETQYF. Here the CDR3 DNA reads TGCGCCAGCAGCTGGGGACTAGCGGGGGGGCCTAAAGAGACCCAGTACTTC. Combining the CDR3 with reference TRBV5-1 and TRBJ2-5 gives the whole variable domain KAGVTQTPRYLIKTRGQQVTLSCSPISGHRSVSWYQQTPGQGLQFLFEYFSETQRNKGNFPGRFSGRQFSNSRSEMNVSTLELGDSALYLCASSWGLAGGPKETQYFGPGTRLLVL.

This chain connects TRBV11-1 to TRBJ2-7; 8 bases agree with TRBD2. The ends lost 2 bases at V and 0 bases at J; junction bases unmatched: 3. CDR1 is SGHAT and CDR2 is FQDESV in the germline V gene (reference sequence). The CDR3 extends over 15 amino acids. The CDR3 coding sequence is TGTGCCAGCAGCTTATACCGGGGGGGCTCCTACGAGCAGTACTTC. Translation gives CASSLYRGGSYEQYF.

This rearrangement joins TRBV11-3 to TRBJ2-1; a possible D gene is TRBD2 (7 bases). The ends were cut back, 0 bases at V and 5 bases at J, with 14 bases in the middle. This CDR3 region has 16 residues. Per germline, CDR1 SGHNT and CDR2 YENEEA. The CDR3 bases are TGTGCCAGCAGCTTAGATCGACGGGGGGCTCACAATGAGCAGTTCTTC. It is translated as CASSLDRRGAHNEQFF.

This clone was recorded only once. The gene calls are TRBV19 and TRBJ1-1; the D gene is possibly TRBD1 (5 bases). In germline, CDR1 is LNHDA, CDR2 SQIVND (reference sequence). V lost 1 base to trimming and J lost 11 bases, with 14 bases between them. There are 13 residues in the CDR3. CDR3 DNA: TGTGCCAGTAGTATAGCCAGGGATGGAGAGGCTTTCTTT. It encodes CASSIARDGEAFF.

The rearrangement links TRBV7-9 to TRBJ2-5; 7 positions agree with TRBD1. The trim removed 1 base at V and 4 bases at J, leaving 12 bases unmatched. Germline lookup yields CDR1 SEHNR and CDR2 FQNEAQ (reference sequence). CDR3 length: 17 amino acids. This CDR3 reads CASSLVFPGQVIETQYF. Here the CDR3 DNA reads TGTGCCAGCAGCTTAGTTTTCCCCGGACAGGTTATAGAGACCCAGTACTTC.

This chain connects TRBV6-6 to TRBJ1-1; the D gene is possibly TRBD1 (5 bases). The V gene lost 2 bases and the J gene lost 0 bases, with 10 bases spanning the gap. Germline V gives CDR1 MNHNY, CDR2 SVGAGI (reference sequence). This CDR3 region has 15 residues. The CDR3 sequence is CASSYEDTMNTEAFF. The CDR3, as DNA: TGTGCCAGCAGTTACGAGGACACCATGAACACTGAAGCTTTCTTT.